The 5 T cell receptor beta chains in this list originate from one sample, sequenced in a study of blood T cell repertoires in COVID-19. Sequencing was performed with immunoSEQ multiplex PCR; in TCRdb, only in-frame clones are kept and a portion is missing. The sample yields hundreds of thousands of clones, around 90% seen once. Sequencing was performed on peripheral blood. Every receptor here comes from a woman aged 50 to 60 who had recovered from COVID-19.

This clone showed up just a few times. V is TRBV7-2 and J is TRBJ1-3, with no clear D. From germline, CDR1 is SGHTA and CDR2 FQGNSA. V was pared by 6 bases and J by 2 bases, with 8 bases between. This CDR3 comprises 13 residues. This chain's CDR3 is CASRRETGNTIYF. DNA of the CDR3: TGTGCCAGCAGGAGAGAAACTGGAAACACCATATATTTT.

This clone has only one observation. CDR3 sequence (DNA): TGCAGCGTTGGACAAACGAACACCGGGGAGCTGTTTTTT. Amino acid sequence: CSVGQTNTGELFF. The rearrangement links TRBV29-1 to TRBJ2-2; D ambiguous. The CDR3 has 13 residues. Germline-derived CDR1 and CDR2 are SQVTM and ANQGSEA. Trimming took 4 bases from V and 0 from J, leaving 6 bases between them.

The chain is built from TRBV28 and TRBJ1-1, with D perhaps TRBD1 (6 bases). Germline CDR1 is MDHEN and CDR2 is SYDVKM. This CDR3 is 11 amino acids long. Trimming removed 6 bases from V and 11 bases from J, with 13 bases in between. The CDR3 loop reads CASRIHREAFF. DNA for the CDR3: TGTGCCAGCAGGATTCACAGGGAGGCTTTCTTT.

This clone has only a few counts. This rearrangement joins TRBV24-1 to TRBJ2-2; D ambiguous. The V gene lost 3 bases and the J gene lost 7 bases, with 11 bases spanning the gap. CDR1 and CDR2 (germline): KGHDR, SFDVKD. This CDR3 has 14 amino acids. The CDR3 DNA sequence: TGTGCCACCAGTGATCCCGAACCCGGCGGGGAGCTGTTTTTT. This gives the protein CATSDPEPGGELFF.

This rearrangement joins TRBV4-3 to TRBJ1-2; D uncertain. Germline V gene data show CDR1 as LGHNA and CDR2 as YSLEER. The CDR3 contains 15 residues. V was cut by 4 bases and J by 6 bases, with 18 bases left in between. The CDR3 loop is CASSPRFRGENGYTF. CDR3 in DNA: TGCGCCAGCAGCCCCAGGTTCCGGGGAGAGAATGGCTACACCTTC.